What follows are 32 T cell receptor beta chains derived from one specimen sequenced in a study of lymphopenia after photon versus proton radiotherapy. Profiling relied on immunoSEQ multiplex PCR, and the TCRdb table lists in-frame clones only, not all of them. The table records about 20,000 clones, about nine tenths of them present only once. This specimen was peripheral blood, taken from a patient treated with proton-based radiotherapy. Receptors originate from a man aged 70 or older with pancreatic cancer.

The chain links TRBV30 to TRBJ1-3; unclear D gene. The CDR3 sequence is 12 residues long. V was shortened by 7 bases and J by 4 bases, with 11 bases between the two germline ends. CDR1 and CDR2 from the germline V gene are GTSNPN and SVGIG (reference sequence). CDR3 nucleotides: TGTGCCTCCTCATTTGGGGGAAACACCATATATTTT. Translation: CASSFGGNTIYF.

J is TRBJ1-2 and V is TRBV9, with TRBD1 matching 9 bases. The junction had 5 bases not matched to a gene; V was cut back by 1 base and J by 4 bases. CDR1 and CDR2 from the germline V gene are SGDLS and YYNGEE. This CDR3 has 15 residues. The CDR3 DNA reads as TGTGCCAGCAGCGTATGGGCGACAGGGGGCTATGGCTACACCTTC. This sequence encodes CASSVWATGGYGYTF.

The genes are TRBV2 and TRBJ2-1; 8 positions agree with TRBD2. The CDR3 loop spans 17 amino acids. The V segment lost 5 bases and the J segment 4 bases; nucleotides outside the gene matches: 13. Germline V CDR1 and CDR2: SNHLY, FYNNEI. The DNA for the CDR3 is TGTGCCAGCAGTCACGTTTCTCTAGGACTAGCATACAATGAGCAGTTCTTC. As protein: CASSHVSLGLAYNEQFF.

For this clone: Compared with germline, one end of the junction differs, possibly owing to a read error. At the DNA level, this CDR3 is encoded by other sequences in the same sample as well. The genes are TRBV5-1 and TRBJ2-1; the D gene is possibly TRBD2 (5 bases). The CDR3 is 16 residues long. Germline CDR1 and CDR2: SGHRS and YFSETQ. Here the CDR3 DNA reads TGCGCCAGCAGTTTGGATGTGGGAGACTCCTACAATGAGCAGTTCTTC. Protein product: CASSLDVGDSYNEQFF.

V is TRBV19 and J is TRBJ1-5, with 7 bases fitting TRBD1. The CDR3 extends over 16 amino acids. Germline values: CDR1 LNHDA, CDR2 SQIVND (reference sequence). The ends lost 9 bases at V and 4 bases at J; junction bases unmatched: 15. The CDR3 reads CASTTRGQAGNQPQHF. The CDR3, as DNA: TGTGCCAGCACCACCAGAGGACAGGCCGGAAATCAGCCCCAGCATTTT. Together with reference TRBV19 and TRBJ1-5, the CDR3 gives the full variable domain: DGGITQSPKYLFRKEGQNVTLSCEQNLNHDAMYWYRQDPGQGLRLIYYSQIVNDFQKGDIAEGYSVSREKKESFPLTVTSAQKNPTAFYLCASTTRGQAGNQPQHFGDGTRLSIL.

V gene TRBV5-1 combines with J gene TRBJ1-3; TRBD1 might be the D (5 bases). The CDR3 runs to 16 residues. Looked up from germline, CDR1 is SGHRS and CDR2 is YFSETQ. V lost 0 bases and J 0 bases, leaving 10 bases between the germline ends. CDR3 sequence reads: CASSLDRPSSGNTIYF. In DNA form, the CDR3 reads TGCGCCAGCAGCTTGGACAGGCCGTCCTCTGGAAACACCATATATTTT.

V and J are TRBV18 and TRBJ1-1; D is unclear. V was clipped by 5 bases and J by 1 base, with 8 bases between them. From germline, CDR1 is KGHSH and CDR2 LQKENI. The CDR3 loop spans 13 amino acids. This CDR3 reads CASSGIPNTEAFF. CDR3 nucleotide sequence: TGTGCCAGCTCAGGCATCCCGAACACTGAAGCTTTCTTT.

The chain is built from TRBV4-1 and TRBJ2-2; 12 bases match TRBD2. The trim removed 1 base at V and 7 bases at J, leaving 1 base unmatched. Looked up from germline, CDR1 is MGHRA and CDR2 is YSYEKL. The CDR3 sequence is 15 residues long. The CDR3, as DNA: TGCGCCAGCAGCCAAGGACTAGCGGGAGTCGGGGAGCTGTTTTTT. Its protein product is CASSQGLAGVGELFF.

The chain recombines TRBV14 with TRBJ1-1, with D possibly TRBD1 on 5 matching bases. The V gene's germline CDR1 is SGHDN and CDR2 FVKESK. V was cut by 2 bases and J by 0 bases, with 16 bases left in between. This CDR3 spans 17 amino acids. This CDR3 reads CASSQRPGVSMNTEAFF. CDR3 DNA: TGTGCCAGCAGCCAACGCCCGGGGGTGAGCATGAACACTGAAGCTTTCTTT. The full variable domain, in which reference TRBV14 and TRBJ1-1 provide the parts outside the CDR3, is EAGVTQFPSHSVIEKGQTVTLRCDPISGHDNLYWYRRVMGKEIKFLLHFVKESKQDESGMPNNRFLAERTGGTYSTLKVQPAELEDSGVYFCASSQRPGVSMNTEAFFGQGTRLTVV.

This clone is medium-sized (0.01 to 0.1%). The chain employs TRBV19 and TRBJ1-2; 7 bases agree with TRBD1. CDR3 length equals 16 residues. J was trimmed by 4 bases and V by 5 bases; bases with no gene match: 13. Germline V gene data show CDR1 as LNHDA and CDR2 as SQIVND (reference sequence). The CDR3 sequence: CASSAWDSWNVYGYTF. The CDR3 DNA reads TGTGCCAGTAGTGCGTGGGACAGTTGGAACGTCTATGGCTACACCTTC.

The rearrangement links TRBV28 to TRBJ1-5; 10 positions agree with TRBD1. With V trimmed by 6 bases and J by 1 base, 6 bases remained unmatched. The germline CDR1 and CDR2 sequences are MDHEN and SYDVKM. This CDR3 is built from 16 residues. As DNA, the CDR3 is TGTGCCAGCAGCAAGACAGGGGGCTGGAGCAATCAGCCCCAGCATTTT. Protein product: CASSKTGGWSNQPQHF.

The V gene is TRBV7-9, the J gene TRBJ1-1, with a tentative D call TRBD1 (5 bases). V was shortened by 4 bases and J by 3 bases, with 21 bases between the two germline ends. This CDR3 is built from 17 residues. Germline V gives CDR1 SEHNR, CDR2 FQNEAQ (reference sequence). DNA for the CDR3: TGTGCCAGCAGCTCACCGGGGGGGTTGGCTTGGCACACTGAAGCTTTCTTT. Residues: CASSSPGGLAWHTEAFF.

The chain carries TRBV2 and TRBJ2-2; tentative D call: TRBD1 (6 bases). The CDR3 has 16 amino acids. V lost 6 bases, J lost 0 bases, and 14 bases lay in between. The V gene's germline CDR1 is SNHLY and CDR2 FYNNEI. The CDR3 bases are TGTGCCAGCAGGTTACAGGGTCCCGCGAACACCGGGGAGCTGTTTTTT. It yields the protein CASRLQGPANTGELFF.

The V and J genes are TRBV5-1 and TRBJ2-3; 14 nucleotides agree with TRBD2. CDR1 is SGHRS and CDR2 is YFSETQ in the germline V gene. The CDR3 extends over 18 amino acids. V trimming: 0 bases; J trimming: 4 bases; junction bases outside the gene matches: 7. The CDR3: CASSLAARLAGGADTQYF. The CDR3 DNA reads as TGCGCCAGCAGCTTGGCCGCTAGACTAGCGGGGGGGGCAGATACGCAGTATTTT.

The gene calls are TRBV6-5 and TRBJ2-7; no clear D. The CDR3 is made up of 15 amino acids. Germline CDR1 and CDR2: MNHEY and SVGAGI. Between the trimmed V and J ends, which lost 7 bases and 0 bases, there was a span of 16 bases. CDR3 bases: TGTGCCAGCACCCCCGGGTGGGGTAGCTCCTACGAGCAGTACTTC. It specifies CASTPGWGSSYEQYF.

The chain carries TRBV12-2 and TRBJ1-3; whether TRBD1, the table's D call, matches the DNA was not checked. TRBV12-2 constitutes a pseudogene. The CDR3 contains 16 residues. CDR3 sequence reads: CASRIPRGREGNTIYF. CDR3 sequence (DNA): TGTGCAAGTCGCATCCCCCGAGGCAGGGAAGGAAACACCATATATTTT.

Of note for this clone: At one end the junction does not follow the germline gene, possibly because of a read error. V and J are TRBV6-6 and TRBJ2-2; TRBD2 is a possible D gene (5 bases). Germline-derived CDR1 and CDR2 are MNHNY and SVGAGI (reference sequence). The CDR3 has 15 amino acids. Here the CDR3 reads CASSSRALGTGEQFF. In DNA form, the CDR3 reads TGTGCCAGCAGCTCCCGGGCCCTCGGCACCGGGGAGCAGTTTTTT.

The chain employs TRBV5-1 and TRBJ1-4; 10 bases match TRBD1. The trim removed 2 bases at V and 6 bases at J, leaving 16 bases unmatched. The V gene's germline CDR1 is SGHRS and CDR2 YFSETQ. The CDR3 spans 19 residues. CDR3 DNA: TGCGCCAGCAGCTTATTAGGGACAGGGGTTATCGGAATCGATGAAAAACTGTTTTTT. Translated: CASSLLGTGVIGIDEKLFF.

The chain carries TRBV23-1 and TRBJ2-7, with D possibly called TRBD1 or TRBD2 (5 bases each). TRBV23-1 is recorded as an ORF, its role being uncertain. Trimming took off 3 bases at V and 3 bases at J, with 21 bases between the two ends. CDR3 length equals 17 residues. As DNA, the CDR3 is TGCGCCAGCAGTCACGAGGGCCAAGGGGCCAAGTTCTACGAGCAGTACTTC. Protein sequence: CASSHEGQGAKFYEQYF.

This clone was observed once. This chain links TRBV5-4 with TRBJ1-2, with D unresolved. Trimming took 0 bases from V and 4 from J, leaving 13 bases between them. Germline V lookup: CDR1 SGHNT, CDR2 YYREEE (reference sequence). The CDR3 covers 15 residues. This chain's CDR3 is CASSLDLSEVYGYTF. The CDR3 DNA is TGTGCCAGCAGCTTGGATCTTTCAGAGGTCTATGGCTACACCTTC.

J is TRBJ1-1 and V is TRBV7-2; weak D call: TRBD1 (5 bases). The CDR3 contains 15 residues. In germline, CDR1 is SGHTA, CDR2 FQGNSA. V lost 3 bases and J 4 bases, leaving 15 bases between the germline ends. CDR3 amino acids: CASSLGPAGPTEAFF. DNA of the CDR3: TGTGCCAGCAGCTTGGGGCCGGCAGGGCCCACTGAAGCTTTCTTT.

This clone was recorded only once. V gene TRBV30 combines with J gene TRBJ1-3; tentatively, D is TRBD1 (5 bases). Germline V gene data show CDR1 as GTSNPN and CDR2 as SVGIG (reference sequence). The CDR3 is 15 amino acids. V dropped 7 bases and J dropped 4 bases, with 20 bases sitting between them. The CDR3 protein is CASTNRAGEGNTIYF. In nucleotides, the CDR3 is TGTGCCTCAACCAACCGGGCGGGGGAGGGAAACACCATATATTTT.

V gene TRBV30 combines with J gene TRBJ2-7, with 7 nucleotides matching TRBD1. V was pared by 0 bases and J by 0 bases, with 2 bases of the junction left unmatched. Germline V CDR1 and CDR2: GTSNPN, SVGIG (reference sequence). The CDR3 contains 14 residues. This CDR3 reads CAWSVRQGSYEQYF. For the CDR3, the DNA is TGTGCCTGGAGTGTACGACAGGGCTCCTACGAGCAGTACTTC.

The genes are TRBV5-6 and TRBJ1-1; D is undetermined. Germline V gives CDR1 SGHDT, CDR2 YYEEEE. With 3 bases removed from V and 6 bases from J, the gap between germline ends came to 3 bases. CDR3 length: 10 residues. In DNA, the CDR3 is TGTGCCAGCAGCTCCTCTGAAGCTTTCTTT. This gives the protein CASSSSEAFF. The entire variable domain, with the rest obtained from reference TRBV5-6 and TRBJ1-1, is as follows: DAGVTQSPTHLIKTRGQQVTLRCSPKSGHDTVSWYQQALGQGPQFIFQYYEEEERQRGNFPDRFSGHQFPNYSSELNVNALLLGDSALYLCASSSSEAFFGQGTRLTVV.

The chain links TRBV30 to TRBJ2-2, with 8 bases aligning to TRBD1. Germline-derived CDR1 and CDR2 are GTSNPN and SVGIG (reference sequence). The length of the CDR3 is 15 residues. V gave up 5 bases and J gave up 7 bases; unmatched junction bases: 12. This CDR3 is CAWGAGQGAHGELFF. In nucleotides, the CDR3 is TGTGCCTGGGGTGCGGGGCAGGGGGCCCACGGGGAGCTGTTTTTT.

This chain's CDR3 is CASSAQPGGRIGRYGYTF. The DNA of the CDR3 is TGTGCCAGCAGCGCCCAGCCCGGGGGGCGCATCGGTAGATATGGCTACACCTTC. The chain links TRBV9 to TRBJ1-2; D is possibly TRBD1 (6 bases). V was cut by 3 bases and J by 5 bases, with 26 bases left in between. Germline CDR1 SGDLS, CDR2 YYNGEE. The CDR3 totals 18 residues.

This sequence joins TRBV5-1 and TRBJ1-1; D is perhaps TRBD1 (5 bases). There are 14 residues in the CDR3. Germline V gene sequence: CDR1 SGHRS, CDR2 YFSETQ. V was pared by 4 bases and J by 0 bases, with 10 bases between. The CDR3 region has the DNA TGCGCCAGCAGCGCGGACAACATGAACACTGAAGCTTTCTTT. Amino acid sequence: CASSADNMNTEAFF.

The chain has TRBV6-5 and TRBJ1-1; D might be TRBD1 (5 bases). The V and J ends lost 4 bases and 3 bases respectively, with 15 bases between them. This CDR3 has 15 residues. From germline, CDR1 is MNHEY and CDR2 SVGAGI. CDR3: CASSSFGRGDTEAFF. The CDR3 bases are TGTGCCAGCAGTTCCTTTGGACGGGGCGACACTGAAGCTTTCTTT.

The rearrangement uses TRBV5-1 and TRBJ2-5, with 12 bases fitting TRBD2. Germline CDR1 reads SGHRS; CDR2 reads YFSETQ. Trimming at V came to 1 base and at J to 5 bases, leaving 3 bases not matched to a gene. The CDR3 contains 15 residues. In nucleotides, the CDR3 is TGCGCCAGCAGCTTGACTAGCGGGGGGCCCGAGACCCAGTACTTC. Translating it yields CASSLTSGGPETQYF.

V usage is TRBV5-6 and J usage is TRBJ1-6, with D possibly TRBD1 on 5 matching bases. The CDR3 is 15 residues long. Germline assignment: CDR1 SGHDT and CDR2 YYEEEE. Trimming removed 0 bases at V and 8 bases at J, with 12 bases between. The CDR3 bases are TGTGCCAGCAGCTTGGTAGGGGCGTCGGATTCACCCCTCCACTTT. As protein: CASSLVGASDSPLHF.

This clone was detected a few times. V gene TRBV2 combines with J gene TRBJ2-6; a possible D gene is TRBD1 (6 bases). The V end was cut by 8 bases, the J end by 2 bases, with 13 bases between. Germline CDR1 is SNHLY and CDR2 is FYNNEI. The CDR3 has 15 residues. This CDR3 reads CASVSGVPGANVLTF. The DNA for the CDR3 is TGTGCCAGCGTATCAGGGGTCCCTGGGGCCAACGTCCTGACTTTC.

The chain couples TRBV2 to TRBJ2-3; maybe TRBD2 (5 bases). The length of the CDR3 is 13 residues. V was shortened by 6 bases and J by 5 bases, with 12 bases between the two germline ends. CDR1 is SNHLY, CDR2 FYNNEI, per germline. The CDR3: CASRRRGGDTQYF. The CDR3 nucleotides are TGTGCCAGCAGGCGTCGGGGTGGAGATACGCAGTATTTT.